This T cell receptor (beta chain) was retrieved from a study of blood T cell repertoires in COVID-19. As for the study in general: From T cells, B-cell-depleted T cells, or PBMCs came the material, which was cDNA or gDNA.

Measured with immunoSEQ multiplex PCR; TCRdb has only the in-frame clones, and not every one. The repertoire has about 440,000 clones, less than 95% of them found once; the top ten carry 0.55% to 0.75%. Germline V CDR1 and CDR2: MNHNS, SASEGT. The ends lost 3 bases at V and 8 bases at J; junction bases unmatched: 15. The CDR3 is made up of 16 amino acids. Self-reported history from a screening survey and questionnaire set each donor's cohort. In Cohort 3, a recovered donor had either two negative PCRs, clearance, or symptom resolution. This TCR derives from a man between 18 and 29 years old who had recovered from COVID-19. The chain recombines TRBV6-1 with TRBJ1-2, with 7 bases lining up with TRBD1. The sample taken for sequencing was PBMCs or T cells enriched from blood (not recorded which). CDR3 protein: CASSDKPGQSSVGYTF. In DNA, the CDR3 is TGTGCCAGCAGTGACAAACCGGGACAGTCGAGCGTCGGCTACACCTTC.